A selection of T cell receptor beta chains follows, all from one sample in a study of T-cell memory formation after mild COVID-19. TCRdb re-called the 5' RACE reads through MiXCR, storing one row per CDR3 protein. The sample consists of roughly 280,000 distinct CDR3 sequences, 16% of them appearing once. Input material: PBMCs or a T cell subset sorted from them (not recorded which). The source of these receptors is a man aged 18-30 years who had mild COVID-19 (a few samples of this study predate the infection). Cell type and time point are not known. CDR3s include the opening cysteine and the closing phenylalanine or tryptophan. D genes are given only for firm matches. Part of the rows lack a size; the others show once, few, many or a class for expanded clones.

V,J,length,size,D,CDR3,DNA
TRBV29-1,TRBJ1-5,13,-,-,CSVAPQPNQPQHF,TGCAGCGTAGCACCACAGCCGAATCAGCCCCAGCATTTT
TRBV6-5,TRBJ2-3,17,-,TRBD2,CASSRRRLAGSTDTQYF,TGTGCCAGCAGCCGCAGGCGACTAGCGGGGAGCACAGATACGCAGTATTTT
TRBV5-1,TRBJ2-7,12,-,-,CASSFERNEQYF,TGCGCCAGCAGCTTTGAGCGGAACGAGCAGTACTTC
TRBV20-1,TRBJ1-5,12,few,-,CSVHAGNQPQHF,TGCAGTGTTCACGCAGGGAATCAGCCCCAGCATTTT
TRBV7-9,TRBJ2-1,15,few,-,CASSLATGYVAEQFF,TGTGCCAGCAGCTTAGCGACCGGTTACGTCGCTGAGCAGTTCTTC
TRBV4-1,TRBJ2-7,15,few,-,CASSQDYPGTYEQYF,TGCGCCAGCAGCCAAGATTATCCAGGTACCTACGAGCAGTACTTC
TRBV6-5,TRBJ1-1,15,-,-,CASSYAQGGLTEAFF,TGTGCCAGCAGTTACGCCCAGGGAGGTCTCACTGAAGCTTTCTTT
TRBV7-6,TRBJ2-1,16,few,TRBD2,CASSLNSGGFYNEQFF,TGTGCCAGCAGCTTGAATAGCGGGGGATTCTACAATGAGCAGTTCTTC
TRBV11-1,TRBJ2-1,12,many,-,CASSPRRNEQFF,TGTGCCAGCAGCCCCCGGCGGAATGAGCAGTTCTTC
TRBV18,TRBJ1-4,15,-,-,CASSSTFATNEKLFF,TGTGCCAGCTCATCGACCTTCGCAACTAATGAAAAACTGTTTTTT
TRBV7-2,TRBJ1-6,15,few,TRBD1,CASSLRQGGSSPLHF,TGTGCCAGCAGCCTCCGACAGGGAGGGAGCTCACCCCTCCACTTT
TRBV7-2,TRBJ1-4,16,-,-,CASIQALQGPNEKLFF,TGTGCCAGCATCCAAGCTCTACAGGGCCCTAATGAAAAACTGTTTTTT
TRBV2,TRBJ1-2,15,-,-,CASSEARAGRRGYTF,TGTGCCAGCAGTGAAGCCCGAGCCGGACGTCGTGGCTACACCTTC
TRBV4-1,TRBJ1-6,17,few,TRBD1,CASSPHYGQDYNSPLHF,TGCGCCAGCAGCCCACATTACGGACAGGACTATAATTCACCCCTCCACTTT
TRBV27,TRBJ2-3,14,many,-,CASSQTSWADTQYF,TGTGCCAGCAGTCAAACTAGCTGGGCAGATACGCAGTATTTT
TRBV5-1,TRBJ1-2,12,many,-,CASSGVPGGYTF,TGCGCCAGCAGCGGCGTCCCGGGTGGCTACACCTTC
TRBV12-3/TRBV12-4,TRBJ2-3,16,few,TRBD2,CASSIGLAASTDTQYF,TGTGCCAGCAGTATTGGACTAGCGGCTAGCACAGATACGCAGTATTTT
TRBV6-6,TRBJ2-5,15,-,TRBD1,CASSYGQGAVETQYF,TGTGCCAGCAGTTACGGGCAGGGGGCCGTAGAGACCCAGTACTTC
TRBV20-1,TRBJ1-2,15,few,-,CSARTNRREPYGYTF,TGCAGTGCTAGAACGAACAGGAGGGAACCCTATGGCTACACCTTC
TRBV10-2,TRBJ1-1,11,many,-,CASSENTEAFF,TGCGCCAGCAGTGAGAACACTGAAGCTTTCTTT
TRBV5-1,TRBJ1-6,15,many,TRBD1,CASSLAGQINSPLHF,TGCGCCAGCAGCTTGGCGGGACAGATTAATTCACCCCTCCACTTT
TRBV27,TRBJ2-3,15,few,TRBD1,CASSPLGQGFAAQYF,TGTGCCAGCAGTCCCCTGGGACAGGGGTTCGCGGCGCAGTATTTT
TRBV5-1,TRBJ2-5,15,-,TRBD2,CASSQLAADQETQYF,TGCGCCAGCAGCCAACTAGCGGCCGACCAAGAGACCCAGTACTTC
TRBV29-1,TRBJ2-5,12,-,-,CSVLPGQETQYF,TGCAGCGTTCTCCCGGGTCAAGAGACCCAGTACTTC
TRBV20-1,TRBJ1-5,14,-,TRBD1,CSAPQGQHNQPQHF,TGCAGTGCTCCGCAGGGACAGCACAATCAGCCCCAGCATTTT
TRBV7-2,TRBJ1-3,12,few,-,CASSLGTNTIYF,TGTGCCAGCAGCTTAGGGACAAACACCATATATTTT
TRBV5-1,TRBJ2-5,17,-,TRBD1,CASSRGQGLVGQETQYF,TGCGCCAGCAGCAGAGGACAGGGATTGGTGGGCCAAGAGACCCAGTACTTC
TRBV5-6,TRBJ1-4,13,few,-,CASSRMGNEKLFF,TGTGCCAGCAGCCGCATGGGTAATGAAAAACTGTTTTTT
TRBV10-1,TRBJ1-1,12,-,TRBD1,CASRYRDREAFF,TGCGCCAGCAGATACCGGGACAGGGAAGCTTTCTTT
TRBV4-3,TRBJ2-3,16,few,-,CASSQDHKRGTDTQYF,TGCGCCAGCAGCCAAGATCATAAGCGGGGCACAGATACGCAGTATTTT
TRBV14,TRBJ2-2,14,-,-,CASQAFPWTGELFF,TGTGCCAGCCAAGCTTTCCCTTGGACCGGGGAGCTGTTTTTT
TRBV7-9,TRBJ1-5,14,few,-,CASSDGPLNQPQHF,TGTGCCAGCAGCGACGGACCGTTGAATCAGCCCCAGCATTTT
TRBV12-3/TRBV12-4,TRBJ2-7,15,-,TRBD2,CASSLSSGGVYEQYF,TGTGCCAGCAGTTTATCTAGCGGGGGCGTCTACGAGCAGTACTTC
TRBV15,TRBJ2-3,16,-,-,CATSTPTSRGADTQYF,TGTGCCACCAGCACCCCCACCTCCCGAGGGGCAGATACGCAGTATTTT
TRBV12-3/TRBV12-4,TRBJ2-5,15,many,-,CASSLATAQEETQYF,TGTGCCAGCAGTTTAGCAACCGCCCAAGAAGAGACCCAGTACTTC
TRBV6-2/TRBV6-3,TRBJ2-3,14,-,-,CASSLGPDTDTQYF,TGTGCCAGCTCCCTAGGGCCTGACACAGATACGCAGTATTTT
TRBV11-2,TRBJ2-2,14,-,-,CASSAVRGTGELFF,TGTGCCAGCAGCGCGGTCAGGGGTACCGGGGAGCTGTTTTTT
TRBV5-1,TRBJ1-2,15,few,-,CASRTQGTLDYGYTF,TGCGCCAGCAGGACCCAGGGGACTCTCGACTATGGCTACACCTTC
TRBV6-5,TRBJ1-3,15,-,-,CASSFAGDTGNTIYF,TGTGCCAGCAGTTTCGCAGGCGATACTGGAAACACCATATATTTT
TRBV9,TRBJ1-2,12,-,-,CASSVVSYGYTF,TGTGCCAGCAGCGTAGTATCCTATGGCTACACCTTC
TRBV23-1,TRBJ2-5,15,few,TRBD1,CASSQTGAPQETQYF,TGCGCCAGCAGTCAAACAGGGGCCCCCCAAGAGACCCAGTACTTC
TRBV7-9,TRBJ1-1,14,few,TRBD1,CASSMGQGNTEAFF,TGTGCCAGCAGCATGGGACAGGGTAACACTGAAGCTTTCTTT
TRBV11-2,TRBJ2-1,12,few,-,CASSLGIDEQFF,TGTGCCAGCAGCCTAGGGATCGATGAGCAGTTCTTC
TRBV7-9,TRBJ1-2,13,-,-,CASSLGQLNGYTF,TGTGCCAGCAGCTTAGGGCAGCTCAATGGCTACACCTTC
TRBV5-1,TRBJ1-5,13,few,-,CASSLVPDQPQHF,TGCGCCAGCAGCTTGGTGCCCGATCAGCCCCAGCATTTT
TRBV5-5,TRBJ2-2,15,-,-,CASSGGRGNTGELFF,TGTGCCAGCAGTGGAGGTCGGGGGAACACCGGGGAGCTGTTTTTT
TRBV6-5,TRBJ1-5,15,-,-,CASRLADGANQPQHF,TGTGCCAGCAGGTTAGCGGACGGCGCCAATCAGCCCCAGCATTTT
TRBV30,TRBJ2-5,11,-,-,CAWSYFGAQYF,TGTGCCTGGAGTTACTTCGGGGCCCAGTACTTC
TRBV6-5,TRBJ1-1,16,-,-,CASSYRLGRRNTEAFF,TGTGCCAGCAGTTACAGGCTGGGGCGAAGGAACACTGAAGCTTTCTTT
TRBV5-1,TRBJ2-2,13,-,TRBD1,CASSGRGIGELFF,TGCGCCAGCAGCGGCAGGGGGATCGGGGAGCTGTTTTTT
TRBV5-4,TRBJ1-6,21,-,TRBD1,CASSLDPGRGSGIRYNSPLHF,TGTGCCAGCAGCTTGGACCCGGGCAGGGGGTCCGGTATTCGCTACAATTCACCCCTCCACTTT
TRBV24-1,TRBJ1-1,15,-,-,CATSDERSGATEAFF,TGTGCCACCAGTGATGAGCGTTCGGGGGCCACTGAAGCTTTCTTT
TRBV7-3,TRBJ1-2,13,few,-,CASSFVTGEGYTF,TGTGCCAGCAGCTTCGTCACAGGAGAAGGCTACACCTTC